This is a list of T cell receptor beta chains from one sample in a study of blood T cell repertoires in COVID-19. TCRdb's table, derived via immunoSEQ multiplex PCR, lists solely in-frame clones and lacks some. The profile shows 250,000 or so clones, around 84% of them singletons. What was sequenced was peripheral blood. The origin of the receptors is a woman aged 70-85 years with active or convalescent COVID-19. The CDR3 runs from the conserved cysteine through the conserved F or W. Fields, in order: CDR3 protein, CDR3 DNA, CDR3 length, clone size, J gene, V gene, D gene. The D gene is left open where the match is weak. The size field is filled for only some rows; it gives once, few, many or a size class.

CASSYKRTGNIGELFF,TGTGCCAGCAGTTACAAGCGGACAGGGAATATCGGGGAGCTGTTTTTT,16,.,TRBJ2-2,TRBV6-2/TRBV6-3,TRBD1
CASSPGQGTLRELFF,TGTGCCAGCTCACCGGGACAGGGGACGTTAAGGGAGCTGTTTTTT,15,.,TRBJ2-2,TRBV18,TRBD1
CASSMQGGEQYF,TGTGCCAGCAGTATGCAGGGGGGCGAGCAGTACTTC,12,.,TRBJ2-7,TRBV6-2/TRBV6-3,.
CASSYRGANTEAFF,TGTGCCAGCAGTTACAGGGGCGCGAACACTGAAGCTTTCTTT,14,.,TRBJ1-1,TRBV6-5,.
CASTFAGTEAFF,TGTGCCAGCACCTTCGCGGGCACTGAAGCTTTCTTT,12,.,TRBJ1-1,TRBV12-3/TRBV12-4,.
CASRGRNTEAFF,TGTGCCAGCAGAGGGAGGAACACTGAAGCTTTCTTT,12,.,TRBJ1-1,TRBV12-3/TRBV12-4,.
CASASLAGGPNEQFF,TGTGCCAGCGCCTCTCTAGCGGGGGGGCCGAATGAGCAGTTCTTC,15,.,TRBJ2-1,TRBV6-4,TRBD2
CASSIVVDRDPGDTF,TGTGCCAGTAGTATAGTAGTGGACAGGGACCCAGGAGACACCTTC,15,.,TRBJ1-2,TRBV19,TRBD1
CASSDHRDRGSYEQYF,TGCGCCAGCAGTGACCACCGGGACAGGGGCTCCTACGAGCAGTACTTC,16,many,TRBJ2-7,TRBV10-1,TRBD1
CASRPYPSEGQPQHF,TGTGCCAGCAGACCATACCCCTCAGAGGGACAGCCCCAGCATTTT,15,.,TRBJ1-5,TRBV6-5,.
CASSPSIYRVPGYGYTF,TGTGCCAGCAGCCCATCAATTTACCGGGTCCCTGGGTATGGCTACACCTTC,17,once,TRBJ1-2,TRBV6-2/TRBV6-3,.
CASSSGGVRTYEQYF,TGCGCCAGCAGCTCCGGGGGGGTAAGGACCTACGAGCAGTACTTC,15,.,TRBJ2-7,TRBV5-1,TRBD2
CAISDSIVGYTF,TGTGCCATCAGTGACTCAATAGTTGGCTACACCTTC,12,.,TRBJ1-2,TRBV10-3,.
CASSSTGVGEQFF,TGTGCCAGCAGCTCGACAGGGGTGGGTGAGCAGTTCTTC,13,.,TRBJ2-1,TRBV7-9,TRBD1
CASSPQGRKETQYF,TGTGCCAGCTCACCACAGGGGCGTAAAGAGACCCAGTACTTC,14,once,TRBJ2-5,TRBV18,.
CASSQDQGQTGNTIYF,TGCGCCAGCAGCCAAGATCAGGGGCAGACTGGAAACACCATATATTTT,16,.,TRBJ1-3,TRBV4-3,.